One sample yielded the 18 T cell receptor beta chains listed below, sequenced in a study of blood T cell repertoires in COVID-19. The assay was immunoSEQ multiplex PCR, and TCRdb's table has in-frame clones only and misses some. The repertoire holds 150,000 to 160,000 clones, with 75% to 85% as singletons. Sequenced: peripheral blood. The source of these receptors is a woman between 45 and 65 years old with acute or convalescent COVID-19.

This sequence joins TRBV5-6 and TRBJ2-7; 8 nucleotides line up with TRBD2. CDR1 is SGHDT and CDR2 is YYEEEE in the germline V gene. The trim removed 3 bases at V and 5 bases at J, leaving 10 bases unmatched. The CDR3 is made up of 15 amino acids. The CDR3 is CASSSPGLDVHEQYF. The CDR3 nucleotides are TGTGCCAGCAGCTCCCCGGGACTAGACGTCCACGAGCAGTACTTC.

CDR3 loop: CASSGTSGGTQFF. Here the CDR3 DNA reads TGTGCCAGCAGTGGGACTAGCGGGGGAACGCAGTTCTTC. The chain joins TRBV6-2 or TRBV6-3 to TRBJ2-1; TRBD2 matches at 14 bases. The trim removed 5 bases at V and 12 bases at J, leaving 3 bases unmatched. Germline V gives CDR1 MNHEY, CDR2 SVGEGT. The CDR3 has 13 residues.

This chain connects TRBV5-4 to TRBJ1-2; 9 bases line up with TRBD1. CDR1 SGHNT and CDR2 YYREEE come from the germline V gene (reference sequence). J was trimmed by 7 bases and V by 4 bases; bases with no gene match: 2. The CDR3 runs to 12 residues. This chain's CDR3 is CASSPGQGGYTF. The CDR3 region has the DNA TGTGCCAGCAGCCCGGGACAGGGTGGCTACACCTTC.

The CDR3 sequence: CASSLGRDSSYEQYF. DNA for the CDR3: TGTGCCAGCAGCTTGGGACGGGATTCCTCCTACGAGCAGTACTTC. The chain joins TRBV5-4 to TRBJ2-7; tentatively, D is TRBD2 (5 bases). V shed 0 bases and J shed 0 bases, with 10 bases lying between them. The CDR3 consists of 15 residues. Germline lookup yields CDR1 SGHNT and CDR2 YYREEE (reference sequence).

This chain connects TRBV5-1 to TRBJ2-1; possible D gene TRBD2, 6 bases. The CDR3 runs 13 residues. With 0 bases removed from V and 7 bases from J, the gap between germline ends came to 8 bases. Germline assignment: CDR1 SGHRS and CDR2 YFSETQ. The CDR3 DNA follows: TGCGCCAGCAGCTTGGCGGGAGTAAATGAGCAGTTCTTC. Its translation: CASSLAGVNEQFF. Filled out from reference TRBV5-1 and TRBJ2-1, the complete variable domain reads KAGVTQTPRYLIKTRGQQVTLSCSPISGHRSVSWYQQTPGQGLQFLFEYFSETQRNKGNFPGRFSGRQFSNSRSEMNVSTLELGDSALYLCASSLAGVNEQFFGPGTRLTVL.

The V call is TRBV14, the J call TRBJ2-5, with TRBD2 identical over 14 bases. V lost 2 bases and J lost 5; bases outside the gene matches: 10. CDR1 is SGHDN, CDR2 FVKESK, per germline. There are 18 residues in the CDR3. The CDR3 region is CASSQSRLAGGSSETQYF. The CDR3 DNA is TGTGCCAGCAGCCAAAGCAGACTAGCGGGGGGGAGTTCGGAGACCCAGTACTTC.

The chain carries TRBV9 and TRBJ1-2; 11 positions agree with TRBD1. Trimming took 3 bases from V and 7 from J; bases not matched to a gene: 8. Germline V gene lookup returns CDR1 SGDLS and CDR2 YYNGEE. The CDR3 is 15 residues long. The CDR3 sequence is CASSGGGQGAFGYTF. The CDR3 DNA reads TGTGCCAGCAGCGGGGGAGGACAGGGGGCGTTTGGCTACACCTTC.

V is TRBV4-3 and J is TRBJ2-7; D gene ambiguous. Germline CDR1 is LGHNA and CDR2 is YSLEER. The V end was cut by 1 base, the J end by 4 bases, with 11 bases between. The CDR3 extends over 14 amino acids. In DNA form, the CDR3 reads TGCGCCAGCAGCCAAGCGGAGAGAAGTTACGAGCAGTACTTC. It yields the protein CASSQAERSYEQYF.

This chain uses TRBV7-2 with TRBJ1-1; D gene ambiguous. Germline V gene data show CDR1 as SGHTA and CDR2 as FQGNSA. The V gene lost 3 bases and the J gene lost 0 bases, with 11 bases spanning the gap. The CDR3 covers 15 residues. CDR3 bases: TGTGCCAGCAGCTTCCAATTAGAACTGAACACTGAAGCTTTCTTT. As protein: CASSFQLELNTEAFF.

The chain uses TRBV28 and TRBJ1-1, with TRBD1 matching 8 bases. Trimming at V came to 5 bases and at J to 4 bases, leaving 3 bases not matched to a gene. Germline values: CDR1 MDHEN, CDR2 SYDVKM. The CDR3 spans 13 residues. The CDR3 loop is CASSITGGTEAFF. The DNA of the CDR3 is TGTGCCAGCAGTATCACAGGGGGCACTGAAGCTTTCTTT. The complete variable domain, with remaining parts taken from reference TRBV28 and TRBJ1-1, reads DVKVTQSSRYLVKRTGEKVFLECVQDMDHENMFWYRQDPGLGLRLIYFSYDVKMKEKGDIPEGYSVSREKKERFSLILESASTNQTSMYLCASSITGGTEAFFGQGTRLTVV.

The J gene is TRBJ2-2, the V gene TRBV2, with D possibly being TRBD2 (5 bases). V shed 2 bases and J shed 9 bases, with 22 bases lying between them. CDR3 length equals 17 residues. Germline lookup yields CDR1 SNHLY and CDR2 FYNNEI. CDR3 DNA: TGTGCCAGCAGTGAAATGGGCGGGCCGCAATCTCCTAGGGAGCTGTTTTTT. Translation: CASSEMGGPQSPRELFF.

The chain uses TRBV7-2 and TRBJ2-1; 7 bases line up with TRBD2. Germline-derived CDR1 and CDR2 are SGHTA and FQGNSA. V lost 0 bases to trimming and J lost 1 base; unmatched junction nucleotides: 6. The CDR3 is 17 residues long. The DNA of the CDR3 is TGTGCCAGCAGCTTAGCGTTGACCGGGGGGTCCTACAATGAGCAGTTCTTC. Protein sequence: CASSLALTGGSYNEQFF.

V and J are TRBV18 and TRBJ2-1; D might be TRBD1 (5 bases). CDR1 and CDR2 (germline): KGHSH, LQKENI. The CDR3 is 13 residues long. V lost 4 bases and J lost 6, with 10 bases in between. Written as DNA, the CDR3 is TGTGCCAGCTCACGGGGCGAATCCAATGAGCAGTTCTTC. Translated: CASSRGESNEQFF.

The V gene is TRBV6-5, the J gene TRBJ2-1; 7 bases match TRBD2. This CDR3 has 16 amino acids. The germline V gene encodes CDR1 MNHEY and CDR2 SVGAGI. Trimming took 4 bases from V and 9 from J; bases not matched to a gene: 15. CDR3 protein: CASSLYPQSGRGEQFF. In nucleotides, the CDR3 is TGTGCCAGCAGTTTATATCCGCAAAGTGGGAGGGGTGAGCAGTTCTTC.

This sequence joins TRBV19 and TRBJ1-2; the match to TRBD1 covers 9 bases. The V segment lost 3 bases and the J segment 7 bases; nucleotides outside the gene matches: 6. The CDR3 covers 14 residues. CDR1 is LNHDA, CDR2 SQIVND, per germline (reference sequence). CDR3 nucleotides: TGTGCCAGTAGTATCACAGGGGGCGCAGGTGGCTACACCTTC. Translating gives CASSITGGAGGYTF. Using reference TRBV19 and TRBJ1-2 for the parts outside the CDR3, the full variable domain is DGGITQSPKYLFRKEGQNVTLSCEQNLNHDAMYWYRQDPGQGLRLIYYSQIVNDFQKGDIAEGYSVSREKKESFPLTVTSAQKNPTAFYLCASSITGGAGGYTFGSGTRLTVV.

A single count supports this clone. V and J are TRBV11-2 and TRBJ2-7, with TRBD1 matching 10 bases. The CDR3 sequence is 17 residues long. Germline CDR1 is SGHAT and CDR2 is FQNNGV. V lost 3 bases to trimming and J lost 1 base; unmatched junction nucleotides: 9. For the CDR3, the DNA is TGTGCCAGCAGCTTTTGGGCCAGGACAGGGGGGTCCTACGAGCAGTACTTC. Translated: CASSFWARTGGSYEQYF.

The CDR3 loop is CAISYSGTSGLYNEQFF. The CDR3 region has the DNA TGTGCCATCAGTTATTCCGGGACTAGCGGTCTCTACAATGAGCAGTTCTTC. J is TRBJ2-1 and V is TRBV10-3; the match to TRBD2 covers 11 bases. The germline CDR1 and CDR2 sequences are ENHRY and SYGVKD. The V and J ends lost 5 bases and 3 bases, in that order; junction bases with no gene match: 9. The CDR3 runs to 17 residues.

This CDR3 reads CASSAWGQVSSGSSYEQYF. DNA for the CDR3: TGTGCCAGCAGCGCTTGGGGGCAGGTTTCTAGCGGGAGCTCCTACGAGCAGTACTTC. The chain has TRBV11-2 and TRBJ2-7; 10 bases are shared with TRBD2. The CDR3 runs to 19 residues. The germline V gene encodes CDR1 SGHAT and CDR2 FQNNGV. J gave up 0 bases and V 5 bases, and 16 bases lay outside the gene matches.